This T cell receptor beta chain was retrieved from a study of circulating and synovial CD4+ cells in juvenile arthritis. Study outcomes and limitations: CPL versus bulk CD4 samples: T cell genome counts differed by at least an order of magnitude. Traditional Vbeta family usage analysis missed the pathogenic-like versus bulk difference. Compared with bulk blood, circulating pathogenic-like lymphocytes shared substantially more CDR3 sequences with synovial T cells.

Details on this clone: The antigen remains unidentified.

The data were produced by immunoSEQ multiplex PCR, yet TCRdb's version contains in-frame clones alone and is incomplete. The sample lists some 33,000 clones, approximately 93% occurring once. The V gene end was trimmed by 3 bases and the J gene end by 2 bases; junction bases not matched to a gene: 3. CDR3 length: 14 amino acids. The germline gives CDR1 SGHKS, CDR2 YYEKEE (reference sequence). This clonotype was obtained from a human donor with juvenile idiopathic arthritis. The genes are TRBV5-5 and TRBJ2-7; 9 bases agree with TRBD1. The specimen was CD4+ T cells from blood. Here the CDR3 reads CASSWTGVAYEQYF. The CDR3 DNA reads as TGTGCCAGCAGCTGGACAGGGGTTGCCTACGAGCAGTACTTC.